This TCR beta chain was sequenced during a study of T cell responses to AZD1222 COVID-19 vaccine. Study information: Samples with a second dose at about 4 or about 12 weeks were pooled together.

Generated by immunoSEQ multiplex PCR, the TCRdb table keeps only in-frame clones and is missing some. This table holds about 82,000 clones, about 87% found once. Trimming took off 4 bases at V and 5 bases at J, with 5 bases between the two ends. This CDR3 spans 11 amino acids. The V gene's germline CDR1 is SGHDT and CDR2 YYEEEE. Note on this clone: What it binds is unknown.

General study results and limits: Baseline testing showed seropositivity in only a handful of AZD1222 recipients. In a largely white British group with more females than males, clonal diversity was possibly underestimated. The reported proportion of spike-specific TCRs targeting unmutated variant regions was nearly half.

This receptor was obtained from an adult in good health. The chain uses TRBV5-6 and TRBJ2-3; D is undetermined. This specimen was peripheral blood, taken on day 0 of AZD1222 vaccination. The CDR3 DNA follows: TGTGCCAGCAGCGAACAAGATACGCAGTATTTT. Its translation: CASSEQDTQYF.